This T cell receptor (beta chain) emerged from a study of cytomegalovirus exposure and HLA in healthy donors. Overall study: Findings of an earlier analysis included around 120 million unique TCR beta sequences from roughly 200 million T cells.

The study ran its PCR with 60 Vbeta and 13 Jbeta primers. Only in-frame clones appear in the TCRdb table, and some are missing; sequencing was by immunoSEQ multiplex PCR. The table shows 70,000 to 90,000 clones, with 66% occurring only once. Trimming took off 3 bases at V and 8 bases at J, with 14 bases between the two ends. Germline values: CDR1 WSHSY, CDR2 SAAADI. This CDR3 comprises 14 residues. The table lists this clone with a few counts. The chain is built from TRBV10-2 and TRBJ1-3, with D possibly matching TRBD1 (5 bases). The sample consisted of PBMCs. This sequence was found in a man aged 35 to 55 in good health and CMV-seropositive. CDR3 protein: CASSDRAGRDTIYF. DNA for the CDR3: TGCGCCAGCAGTGACAGGGCCGGGCGAGACACCATATATTTT.